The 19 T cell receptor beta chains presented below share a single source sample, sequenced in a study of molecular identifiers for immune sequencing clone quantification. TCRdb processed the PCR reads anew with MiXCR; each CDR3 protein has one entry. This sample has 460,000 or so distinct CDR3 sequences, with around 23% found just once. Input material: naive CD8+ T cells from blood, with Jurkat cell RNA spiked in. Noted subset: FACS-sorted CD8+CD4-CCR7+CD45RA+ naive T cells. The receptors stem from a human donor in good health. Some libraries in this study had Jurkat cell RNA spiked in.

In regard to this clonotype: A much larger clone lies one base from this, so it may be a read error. CDR3 bases: TGCGCCAGCAGCCAAGATGGCAGGGGAAGCGATACGCAGTATTTT. As protein: CASSQDGRGSDTQYF. The chain has TRBV4-3 and TRBJ2-3; D possibly corresponds to TRBD1 (6 bases). V was shortened by 0 bases and J by 6 bases, with 13 bases between the two germline ends. CDR3 length: 15 amino acids. Germline lookup yields CDR1 LGHNA and CDR2 YSLEER.

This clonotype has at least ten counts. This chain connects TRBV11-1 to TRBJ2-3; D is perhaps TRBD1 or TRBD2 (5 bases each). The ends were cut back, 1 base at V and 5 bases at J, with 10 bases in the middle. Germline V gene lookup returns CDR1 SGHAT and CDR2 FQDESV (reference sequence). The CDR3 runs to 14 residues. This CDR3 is CASSLGGSEDTQYF. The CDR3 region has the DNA TGTGCCAGCAGCTTAGGGGGGAGTGAAGATACGCAGTATTTT.

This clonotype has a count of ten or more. CDR3 in DNA: TGTGCCAGCACTAAAGGAATTAACAATGAGCAGTTCTTC. This sequence encodes CASTKGINNEQFF. The chain has TRBV11-2 and TRBJ2-1; D is unclear. The CDR3 is 13 residues long. CDR1 is SGHAT, CDR2 FQNNGV, per germline. V dropped 7 bases and J dropped 5 bases, with 12 bases sitting between them.

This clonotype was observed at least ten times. The CDR3 DNA sequence: TGTGCCAGAAGCTGCCCAAAACTAGCGGGAGCCCGAATTCCTAGCACAGATACGCAGTATTTT. Its protein product is CARSCPKLAGARIPSTDTQYF. The chain uses TRBV5-3 and TRBJ2-3, with TRBD2 matching 11 bases. TRBV5-3 has ORF status, its function being uncertain. The CDR3 length is 21 residues. J lost 0 bases, V lost 3 bases, and 18 bases had no gene match.

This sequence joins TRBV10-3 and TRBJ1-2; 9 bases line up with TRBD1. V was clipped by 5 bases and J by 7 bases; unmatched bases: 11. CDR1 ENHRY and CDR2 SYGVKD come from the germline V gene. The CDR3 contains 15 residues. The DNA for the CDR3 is TGTGCCATCAGTATAACCGGGACAGGGTATCTTGGCTACACCTTC. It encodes CAISITGTGYLGYTF.

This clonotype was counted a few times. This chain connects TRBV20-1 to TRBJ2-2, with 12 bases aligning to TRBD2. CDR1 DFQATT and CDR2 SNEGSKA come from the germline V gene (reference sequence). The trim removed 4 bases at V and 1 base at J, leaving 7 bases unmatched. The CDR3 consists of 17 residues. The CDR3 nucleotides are TGCAGTGCTAACGAACTAGCGGGAGGATTGAACACCGGGGAGCTGTTTTTT. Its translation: CSANELAGGLNTGELFF.

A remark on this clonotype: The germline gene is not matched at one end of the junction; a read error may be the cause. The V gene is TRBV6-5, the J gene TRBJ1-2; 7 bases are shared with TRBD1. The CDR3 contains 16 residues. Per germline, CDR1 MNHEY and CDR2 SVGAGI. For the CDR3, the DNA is TGTGCCAGCAGCCCCGTCCTGGGGACAGCTCACTATGACTACACCTTC. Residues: CASSPVLGTAHYDYTF.

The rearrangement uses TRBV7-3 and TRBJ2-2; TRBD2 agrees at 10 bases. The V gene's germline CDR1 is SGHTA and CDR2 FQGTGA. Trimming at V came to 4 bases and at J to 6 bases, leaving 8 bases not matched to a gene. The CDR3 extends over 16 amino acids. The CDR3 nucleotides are TGTGCCAGCAGCTCTACTAGCGGGACGGTTTCCGGGGAGCTGTTTTTT. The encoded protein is CASSSTSGTVSGELFF.

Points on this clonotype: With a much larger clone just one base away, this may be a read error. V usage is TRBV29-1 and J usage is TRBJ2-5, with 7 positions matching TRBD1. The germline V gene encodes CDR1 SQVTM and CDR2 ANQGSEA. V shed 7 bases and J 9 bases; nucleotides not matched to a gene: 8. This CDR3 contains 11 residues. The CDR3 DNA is TGCAGCGACAGACAGGGAGCGGCCCAGTACTTC. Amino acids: CSDRQGAAQYF.

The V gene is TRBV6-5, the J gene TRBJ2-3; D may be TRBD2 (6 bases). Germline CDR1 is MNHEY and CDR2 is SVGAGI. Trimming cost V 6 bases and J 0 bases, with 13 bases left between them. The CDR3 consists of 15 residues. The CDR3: CASSPRGASTDTQYF. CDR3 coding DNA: TGTGCCAGCAGCCCCCGCGGGGCGAGCACAGATACGCAGTATTTT.

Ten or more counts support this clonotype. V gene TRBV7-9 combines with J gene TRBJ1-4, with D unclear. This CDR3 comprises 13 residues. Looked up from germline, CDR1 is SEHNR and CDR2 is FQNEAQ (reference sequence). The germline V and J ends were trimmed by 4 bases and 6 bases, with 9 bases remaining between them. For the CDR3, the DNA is TGTGCCAGCAGCTCAACAATTGATGAAAAACTGTTTTTT. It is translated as CASSSTIDEKLFF.

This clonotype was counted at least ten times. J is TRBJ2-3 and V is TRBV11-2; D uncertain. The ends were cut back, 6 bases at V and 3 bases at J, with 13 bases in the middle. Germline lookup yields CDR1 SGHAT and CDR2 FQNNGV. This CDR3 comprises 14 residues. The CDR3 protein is CASSPPDWTDTQYF. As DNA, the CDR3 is TGTGCCAGCAGTCCTCCTGACTGGACAGATACGCAGTATTTT.

CDR3 residues: CASSQDSDRAYEQYF. The DNA for the CDR3 is TGCGCCAGCAGCCAAGATTCAGACAGGGCTTACGAGCAGTACTTC. The V call is TRBV4-3, the J call TRBJ2-7; 7 bases fit TRBD1. This CDR3 is built from 15 residues. V shed 0 bases and J 4 bases; nucleotides not matched to a gene: 6. Germline CDR1 and CDR2: LGHNA and YSLEER.

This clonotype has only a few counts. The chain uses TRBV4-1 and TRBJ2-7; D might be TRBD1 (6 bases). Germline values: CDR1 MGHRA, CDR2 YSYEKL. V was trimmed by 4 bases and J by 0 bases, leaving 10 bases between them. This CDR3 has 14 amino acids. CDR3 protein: CASSPRDNSYEQYF. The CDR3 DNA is TGCGCCAGCAGCCCCCGGGACAACTCCTACGAGCAGTACTTC.

CDR3 in amino acids: CASSPPSFTDTQYF. The CDR3 nucleotides are TGTGCCAGCAGTCCCCCGAGCTTCACAGATACGCAGTATTTT. The chain uses TRBV6-2 or TRBV6-3 and TRBJ2-3, with D unclear. V lost 5 bases and J lost 2, with 11 bases in between. This CDR3 is built from 14 residues. Germline V gene lookup returns CDR1 MNHEY and CDR2 SVGEGT.

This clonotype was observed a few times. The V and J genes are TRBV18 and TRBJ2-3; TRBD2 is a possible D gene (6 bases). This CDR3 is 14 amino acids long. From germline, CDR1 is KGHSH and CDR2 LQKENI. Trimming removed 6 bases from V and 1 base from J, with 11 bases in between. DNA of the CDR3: TGTGCCAGCTCGCAATCTAGCGGCACAGATACGCAGTATTTT. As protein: CASSQSSGTDTQYF.

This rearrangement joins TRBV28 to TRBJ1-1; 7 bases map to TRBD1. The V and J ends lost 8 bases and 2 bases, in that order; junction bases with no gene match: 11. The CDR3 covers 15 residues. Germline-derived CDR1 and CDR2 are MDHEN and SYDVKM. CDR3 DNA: TGTGCCAGCCGGGGCTGGACAGGACTCAACACTGAAGCTTTCTTT. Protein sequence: CASRGWTGLNTEAFF.

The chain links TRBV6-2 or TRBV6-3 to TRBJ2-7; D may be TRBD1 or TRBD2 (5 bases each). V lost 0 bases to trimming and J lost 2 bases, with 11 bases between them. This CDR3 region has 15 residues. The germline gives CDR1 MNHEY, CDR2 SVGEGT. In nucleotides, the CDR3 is TGTGCCAGCAGTTACTCAGGGACGGCAGCCTACGAGCAGTACTTC. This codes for CASSYSGTAAYEQYF.

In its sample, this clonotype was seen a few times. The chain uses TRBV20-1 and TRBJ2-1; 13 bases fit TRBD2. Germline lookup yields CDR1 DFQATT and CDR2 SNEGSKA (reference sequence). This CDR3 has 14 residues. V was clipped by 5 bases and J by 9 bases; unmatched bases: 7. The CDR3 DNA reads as TGCAGTGCTGATGGACTAGCGGGAGTGGGTGAGCAGTTCTTC. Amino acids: CSADGLAGVGEQFF.